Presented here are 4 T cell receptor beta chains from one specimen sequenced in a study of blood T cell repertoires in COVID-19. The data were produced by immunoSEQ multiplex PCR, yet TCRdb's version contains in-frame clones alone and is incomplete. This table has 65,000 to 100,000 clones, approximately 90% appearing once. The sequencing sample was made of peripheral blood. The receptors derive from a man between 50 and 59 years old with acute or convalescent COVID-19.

The CDR3 protein is CASSPDRGIRGTGELFF. In nucleotides, the CDR3 is TGTGCCAGCAGCCCGGACAGGGGAATCCGAGGCACCGGGGAGCTGTTTTTT. The chain links TRBV7-9 to TRBJ2-2, with 9 bases lining up with TRBD1. The germline V gene has CDR1 SEHNR and CDR2 FQNEAQ (reference sequence). The CDR3 has 17 residues. V trimming: 5 bases; J trimming: 4 bases; junction bases outside the gene matches: 11.

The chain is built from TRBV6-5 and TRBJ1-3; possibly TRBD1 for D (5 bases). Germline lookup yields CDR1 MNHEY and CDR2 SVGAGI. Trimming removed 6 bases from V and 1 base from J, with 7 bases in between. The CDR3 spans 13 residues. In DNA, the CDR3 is TGTGCCAGCAGGCAGGGATCTGGAAACACCATATATTTT. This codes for CASRQGSGNTIYF.

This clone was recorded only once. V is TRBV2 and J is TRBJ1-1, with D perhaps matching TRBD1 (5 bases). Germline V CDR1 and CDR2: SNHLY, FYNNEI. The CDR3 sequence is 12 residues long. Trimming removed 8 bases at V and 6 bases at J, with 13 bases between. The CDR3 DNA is TGTGCCAGCGGGGGGGATAGGGCTGAAGCTTTCTTT. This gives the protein CASGGDRAEAFF.

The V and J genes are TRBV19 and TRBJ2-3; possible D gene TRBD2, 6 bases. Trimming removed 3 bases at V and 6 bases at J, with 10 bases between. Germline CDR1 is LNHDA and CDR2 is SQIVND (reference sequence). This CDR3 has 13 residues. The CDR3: CASSIRERDTQYF. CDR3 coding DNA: TGTGCCAGTAGTATCCGGGAGCGGGATACGCAGTATTTT.